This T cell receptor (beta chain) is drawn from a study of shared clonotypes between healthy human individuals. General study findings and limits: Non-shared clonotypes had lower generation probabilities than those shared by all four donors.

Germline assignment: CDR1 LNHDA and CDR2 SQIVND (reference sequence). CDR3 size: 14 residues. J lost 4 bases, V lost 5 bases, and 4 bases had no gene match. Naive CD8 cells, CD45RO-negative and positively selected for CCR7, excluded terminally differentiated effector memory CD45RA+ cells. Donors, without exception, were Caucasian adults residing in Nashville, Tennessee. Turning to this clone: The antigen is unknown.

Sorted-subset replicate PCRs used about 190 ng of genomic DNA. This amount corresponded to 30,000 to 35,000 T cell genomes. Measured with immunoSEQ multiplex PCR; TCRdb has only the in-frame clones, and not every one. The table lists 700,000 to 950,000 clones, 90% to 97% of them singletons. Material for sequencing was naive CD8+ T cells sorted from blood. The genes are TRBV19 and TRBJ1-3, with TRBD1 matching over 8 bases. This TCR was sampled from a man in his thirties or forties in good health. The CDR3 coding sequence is TGTGCCAGTAGTCCCGGGACAGGAGGAAACACCATATATTTT. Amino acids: CASSPGTGGNTIYF.